This T cell receptor (beta chain) was sequenced for a study of blood T cell repertoires in COVID-19. About the study: Acute-phase and convalescent COVID-19 samples originated in the United States, Italy and Spain. Sample material is recorded as cDNA or gDNA derived from T cells, B-cell-depleted T cells, or PBMCs.

Germline V gene lookup returns CDR1 LGHDT and CDR2 YNNKEL (reference sequence). Trimming removed 4 bases from V and 3 bases from J; junction bases left unmatched: 5. The CDR3 covers 17 residues. Sequencing was performed with immunoSEQ multiplex PCR; in TCRdb, only in-frame clones are kept and a portion is missing. The profile shows approximately 470,000 clones, roughly 85% of them singletons. This chain links TRBV3-1 (or the pseudogene TRBV3-2) with TRBJ2-3, with 15 bases that match TRBD2. Material for sequencing was peripheral blood. This clonotype was obtained from a human donor in a cohort sampled during active COVID-19. The CDR3 region has the DNA TGTGCCAGCAGCCTTGGACTAGCGGGAGGGCCAACAGATACGCAGTATTTT. Translating it yields CASSLGLAGGPTDTQYF.